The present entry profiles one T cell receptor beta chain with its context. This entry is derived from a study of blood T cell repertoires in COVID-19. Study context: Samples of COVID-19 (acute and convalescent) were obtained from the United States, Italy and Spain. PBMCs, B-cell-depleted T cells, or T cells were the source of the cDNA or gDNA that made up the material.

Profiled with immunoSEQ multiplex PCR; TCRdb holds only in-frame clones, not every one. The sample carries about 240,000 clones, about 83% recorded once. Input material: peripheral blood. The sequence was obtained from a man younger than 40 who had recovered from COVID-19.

The CDR3 is CASSLGRVGYTF. The CDR3 nucleotides are TGTGCCAGCAGTTTGGGCAGGGTTGGCTACACCTTC. This rearrangement joins TRBV28 to TRBJ1-2, with D perhaps TRBD1 (5 bases). The germline V and J ends were trimmed by 3 bases and 7 bases, with 9 bases remaining between them. The CDR3 is 12 residues long. The V gene's germline CDR1 is MDHEN and CDR2 SYDVKM.